A single sample is the source of the 19 T cell receptor beta chains below, sequenced in a study of blood T cell repertoires in COVID-19 (TCRdb year 2020). The library was prepared using the immunoSEQ multiplex PCR assay. The table was pulled from immuneACCESS by TCRdb, which kept in-frame rearrangements only. Such tables lose some clones; where checked, under half of the loss comes from unresolved V genes, and the rest has no known cause. Present in this sample are 110,000 to 150,000 clones, more than 80% of which were seen just once. The top ten clonotypes cover almost 6.5% of the sample. Source material: peripheral blood. The receptors originated from a human donor in a cohort sampled during active COVID-19.

The J gene is TRBJ1-2, the V gene TRBV13, with a possible D match to TRBD1 (5 bases). The CDR3 covers 13 residues. Germline loops: CDR1 PRHDT, CDR2 FYEKMQ (reference sequence). V dropped 3 bases and J dropped 5 bases, with 10 bases sitting between them. CDR3 sequence (DNA): TGTGCCAGCAGCTTGCGGACACTTTATGGCTACACCTTC. This codes for CASSLRTLYGYTF. The complete variable domain, with remaining parts taken from reference TRBV13 and TRBJ1-2, reads AAGVIQSPRHLIKEKRETATLKCYPIPRHDTVYWYQQGPGQDPQFLISFYEKMQSDKGSIPDRFSAQQFSDYHSELNMSSLELGDSALYFCASSLRTLYGYTFGSGTRLTVV.

This rearrangement joins TRBV24-1 to TRBJ2-3; the match to TRBD1 covers 8 bases. Germline CDR1 is KGHDR and CDR2 is SFDVKD. The CDR3 consists of 16 residues. V gave up 7 bases and J gave up 3 bases; unmatched junction bases: 11. This CDR3 reads CATSTDMTGETDTQYF. In nucleotides, the CDR3 is TGTGCCACCAGCACTGATATGACAGGGGAAACAGATACGCAGTATTTT.

The J gene is TRBJ2-6, the V gene TRBV30; perhaps TRBD2 as D (5 bases). Trimming removed 0 bases from V and 2 bases from J, with 8 bases in between. Germline-derived CDR1 and CDR2 are GTSNPN and SVGIG (reference sequence). The CDR3 has 15 residues. CDR3 nucleotide sequence: TGTGCCTGGAGTGTCGGAGGAGCTGGGGCCAACGTCCTGACTTTC. Amino acids: CAWSVGGAGANVLTF.

This chain joins TRBV4-2 and TRBJ1-2; D remains ambiguous. This CDR3 is built from 18 residues. Germline CDR1 is LGHNA and CDR2 is YNFKEQ. The V gene lost 1 base and the J gene lost 1 base, with 19 bases spanning the gap. In DNA form, the CDR3 reads TGTGCCAGCAGCCAAGCTGGAGGAACGAACAGCCTTAACTATGGCTACACCTTC. It is translated as CASSQAGGTNSLNYGYTF.

CDR3 sequence reads: CASTDRGAGYNEQFF. The DNA of the CDR3 is TGTGCCAGCACCGACCGGGGGGCCGGGTACAATGAGCAGTTCTTC. This sequence joins TRBV3-1 (or the pseudogene TRBV3-2) and TRBJ2-1, with D tentatively TRBD2 (7 bases). The V gene lost 7 bases and the J gene lost 4 bases, with 17 bases spanning the gap. Germline V gene lookup returns CDR1 LGHDT and CDR2 YNNKEL (reference sequence). CDR3 length equals 15 residues.

The V call is TRBV29-1, the J call TRBJ1-3; tentatively, D is TRBD1 (5 bases). Trimming took 6 bases from V and 5 from J, leaving 14 bases between them. Germline V gene data show CDR1 as SQVTM and CDR2 as ANQGSEA. CDR3 length: 13 residues. The CDR3 loop reads CSVRGVGRNTIYF. Here the CDR3 DNA reads TGCAGCGTGCGGGGGGTGGGTCGAAACACCATATATTTT.

The rearrangement uses TRBV18 and TRBJ1-6, with D maybe TRBD1 (6 bases). Germline V gene data show CDR1 as KGHSH and CDR2 as LQKENI. The CDR3 consists of 15 residues. Trimming removed 4 bases from V and 1 base from J, with 8 bases in between. CDR3 in amino acids: CASSQQGSYNSPLHF. The CDR3 nucleotides are TGTGCCAGCTCACAACAGGGTTCCTATAATTCACCCCTCCACTTT.

V gene TRBV5-1 combines with J gene TRBJ2-1; D is perhaps TRBD2 (5 bases). Germline V lookup: CDR1 SGHRS, CDR2 YFSETQ. V lost 1 base and J lost 7, with 18 bases in between. This CDR3 is built from 16 residues. The CDR3 DNA reads TGCGCCAGCAGCTTGACGGGAACCCCGTTTGGGAATGAGCAGTTCTTC. It is translated as CASSLTGTPFGNEQFF. The full variable domain, its missing parts supplied by reference TRBV5-1 and TRBJ2-1, is KAGVTQTPRYLIKTRGQQVTLSCSPISGHRSVSWYQQTPGQGLQFLFEYFSETQRNKGNFPGRFSGRQFSNSRSEMNVSTLELGDSALYLCASSLTGTPFGNEQFFGPGTRLTVL.

The chain recombines TRBV5-5 with TRBJ1-1, with D maybe TRBD1 (6 bases). The CDR3 spans 15 residues. With 5 bases removed from V and 3 bases from J, the gap between germline ends came to 17 bases. Per the germline V gene, CDR1 is SGHKS and CDR2 is YYEKEE (reference sequence). As DNA, the CDR3 is TGTGCCAGCAGAGGGGACATTACCAGCTACACTGAAGCTTTCTTT. Translated, it gives CASRGDITSYTEAFF.

This chain uses TRBV3-1 (or the pseudogene TRBV3-2) with TRBJ2-7; a weak D match, TRBD2 (5 bases). CDR1 LGHDT and CDR2 YNNKEL come from the germline V gene (reference sequence). CDR3 length: 12 residues. The V and J ends lost 1 base and 7 bases respectively, with 8 bases between them. The CDR3: CASSQVRGEQYF. The CDR3 DNA reads TGTGCCAGCAGCCAAGTTCGAGGGGAGCAGTACTTC.

This clone was picked up a small number of times. For the CDR3, the DNA is TGTGCCAGCAGCTTACGGCGGGGGCTTAGCACAGATACGCAGTATTTT. Translating gives CASSLRRGLSTDTQYF. The rearrangement joins TRBV5-6 to TRBJ2-3, with D possibly being TRBD2 (7 bases). Germline assignment: CDR1 SGHDT and CDR2 YYEEEE. Trimming took off 2 bases at V and 0 bases at J, with 13 bases between the two ends. CDR3 length: 16 amino acids.

The chain links TRBV5-1 to TRBJ1-1; D is unclear. With 3 bases removed from V and 4 bases from J, the gap between germline ends came to 13 bases. Germline loops: CDR1 SGHRS, CDR2 YFSETQ. This CDR3 is built from 14 residues. The CDR3 DNA reads TGCGCCAGCAGCTCATCCCTTCCCGGCACTGAAGCTTTCTTT. This sequence encodes CASSSSLPGTEAFF.

This chain uses TRBV18 with TRBJ1-6, with D perhaps matching TRBD1 (6 bases). CDR1 and CDR2 (germline): KGHSH, LQKENI. With 5 bases removed from V and 7 bases from J, the gap between germline ends came to 9 bases. The CDR3 is 13 amino acids. The chain's CDR3 is CASSFGQNSPLHF. For the CDR3, the DNA is TGTGCCAGCTCATTCGGACAGAATTCACCCCTCCACTTT.

This chain connects TRBV11-3 to TRBJ2-5, with 7 bases lining up with TRBD1. The V and J ends lost 0 bases and 2 bases, in that order; junction bases with no gene match: 3. Per germline, CDR1 SGHNT and CDR2 YENEEA. The CDR3 loop spans 15 amino acids. The CDR3 sequence is CASSLDPGQQETQYF. CDR3 sequence (DNA): TGTGCCAGCAGCTTAGATCCGGGACAGCAAGAGACCCAGTACTTC. Looking up the rest from reference TRBV11-3 and TRBJ2-5 gives the full variable domain: EAGVVQSPRYKIIEKKQPVAFWCNPISGHNTLYWYLQNLGQGPELLIRYENEEAVDDSQLPKDRFSAERLKGVDSTLKIQPAELGDSAVYLCASSLDPGQQETQYFGPGTRLLVL.

The rearrangement joins TRBV6-2 or TRBV6-3 to TRBJ1-1, with 12 bases that match TRBD1. Germline CDR1 is MNHEY and CDR2 is SVGEGT. The trim removed 3 bases at V and 4 bases at J, leaving 9 bases unmatched. The CDR3 length is 17 residues. CDR3 loop: CASSYPGQGARGTEAFF. In DNA form, the CDR3 reads TGTGCCAGCAGTTATCCGGGACAGGGGGCGCGGGGCACTGAAGCTTTCTTT.

This clone has just a few counts. The gene calls are TRBV30 and TRBJ1-3; D might be TRBD1 (5 bases). Trimming stripped 3 bases from V and 2 bases from J, with 11 bases between. Germline V gene data show CDR1 as GTSNPN and CDR2 as SVGIG (reference sequence). The CDR3 is made up of 14 amino acids. The CDR3 loop is CAWRVRAPGNTIYF. The CDR3 coding sequence is TGTGCCTGGAGGGTCAGGGCACCTGGAAACACCATATATTTT.

The chain carries TRBV7-2 and TRBJ1-2; 9 nucleotides match TRBD1. This CDR3 has 15 residues. The germline gives CDR1 SGHTA, CDR2 FQGNSA. Losses at the gene ends were 5 bases for V and 4 bases for J; bases not matched to a gene: 8. CDR3: CASSAPGQGVYGYTF. As DNA, the CDR3 is TGTGCCAGCAGCGCCCCGGGACAGGGAGTCTATGGCTACACCTTC.

V gene TRBV7-9 combines with J gene TRBJ2-1; D remains unclear. CDR3 length: 13 amino acids. Trimming shortened V by 1 base and J by 10 bases, and 11 bases separated the two germline ends. Germline CDR1 is SEHNR and CDR2 is FQNEAQ (reference sequence). CDR3 loop: CASSLVGDTEQFF. CDR3 in DNA: TGTGCCAGCAGCTTAGTGGGCGACACCGAGCAGTTCTTC.

This clone was counted once. The chain carries TRBV27 and TRBJ1-2; 9 bases map to TRBD1. CDR3 size: 17 residues. Germline assignment: CDR1 MNHEY and CDR2 SMNVEV (reference sequence). V lost 2 bases to trimming and J lost 4 bases; unmatched junction nucleotides: 11. CDR3 bases: TGTGCCAGCAGTTTAACGGGACAGGGAATTTTCGGCTATGGCTACACCTTC. Its protein is CASSLTGQGIFGYGYTF.